This T cell receptor beta chain was identified during a study of graft-versus-host responses after intestinal transplantation. Intraepithelial plus lamina propria lymphocytes were released by processing graft tissue. Clones were read by immunoSEQ multiplex PCR, and TCRdb kept only the in-frame ones, dropping some. The data contain just over 5,000 clones, 55% to 85% of them seen just once; the ten biggest clones take up 10% to 15%. The CDR3 covers 15 residues. CDR1 is SGDLS, CDR2 YYNGEE, per germline. Trimming removed 3 bases from V and 5 bases from J; junction bases left unmatched: 9. The specimen was ileum tissue, collected roughly 250 days after intestinal transplant. V is TRBV9 and J is TRBJ1-2; 8 bases agree with TRBD1. The source is a human patient who received an intestinal transplant, so some T cells may come from the graft donor. CDR3 coding DNA: TGTGCCAGCAGCGCCTTCAGGGGGCCGTTTTATGGCTACACCTTC. The encoded protein is CASSAFRGPFYGYTF.